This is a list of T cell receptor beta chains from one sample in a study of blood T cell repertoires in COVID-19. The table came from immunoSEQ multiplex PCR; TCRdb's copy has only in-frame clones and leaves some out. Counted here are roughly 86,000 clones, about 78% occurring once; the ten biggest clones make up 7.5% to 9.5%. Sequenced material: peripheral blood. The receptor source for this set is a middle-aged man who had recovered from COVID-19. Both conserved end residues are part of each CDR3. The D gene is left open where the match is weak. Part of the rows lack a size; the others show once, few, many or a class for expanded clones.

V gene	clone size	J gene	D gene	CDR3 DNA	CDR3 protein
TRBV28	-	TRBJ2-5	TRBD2	TGTGCCAGCAGTTTCCTGGCTAGCGGGTTTCAAGAGACCCAGTACTTC	CASSFLASGFQETQYF
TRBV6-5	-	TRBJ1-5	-	TGTGCCAGCAGTTCAGTACAAAGCAATCAGCCCCAGCATTTT	CASSSVQSNQPQHF
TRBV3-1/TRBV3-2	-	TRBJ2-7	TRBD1	TGTGCCAGCAGCCCTTGGGGGACAGCTAGCCCCTACGAGCAGTACTTC	CASSPWGTASPYEQYF
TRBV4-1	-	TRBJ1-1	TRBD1	TGCGCCAGCAGTCTCATACCGGGACAGGGTCGGTACACTGAAGCTTTCTTT	CASSLIPGQGRYTEAFF
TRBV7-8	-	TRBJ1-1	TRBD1	TGTGCCAGCAGCTTAGGGGACAGGGCGAACACTGAAGCTTTCTTT	CASSLGDRANTEAFF
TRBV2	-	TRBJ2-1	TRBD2	TGTGCCAGCAGTCTTACAGCTACTAGCGGCACTGAGCAGTTCTTC	CASSLTATSGTEQFF
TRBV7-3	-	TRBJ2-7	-	TGTGCCAGCAGCTTAACGTCAGGCAGGGACGAGCAGTACTTC	CASSLTSGRDEQYF
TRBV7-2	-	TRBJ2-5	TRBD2	TGTGCCAGCAGCTTAGTTGCCAGCGGGAGCTTCCAAGAGACCCAGTACTTC	CASSLVASGSFQETQYF
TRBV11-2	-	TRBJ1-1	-	TGTGCCAGCAGCCACACGACAGGACCCACTGAAGCTTTCTTT	CASSHTTGPTEAFF
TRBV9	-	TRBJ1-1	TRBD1	TGTGCCAGCAGCGCCATTTGGGACAGGGTTGGGTCAAACACTGAAGCTTTCTTT	CASSAIWDRVGSNTEAFF
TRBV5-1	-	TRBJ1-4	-	TGCGCCAGCAGCCCGTCGGCGGGTACTTATGGTGAAAAACTGTTTTTT	CASSPSAGTYGEKLFF
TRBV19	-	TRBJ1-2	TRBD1	TGTGCCAGTAGTATTCCCGGGACAGTCTATGGCTACACCTTC	CASSIPGTVYGYTF
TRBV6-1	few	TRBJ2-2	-	TGTGCCAGCAGTGAGCCGGGAAAGAACACCGGGGAGCTGTTTTTT	CASSEPGKNTGELFF
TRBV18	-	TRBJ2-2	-	TGTGCCAGCCGAGGACCGGCGGAAGGGGGCACCGGGGAGCTGTTTTTT	CASRGPAEGGTGELFF
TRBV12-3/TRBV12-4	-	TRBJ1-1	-	TGTGCCAGCAGTTTAGGATACAGTTCTGAAGCTTTCTTT	CASSLGYSSEAFF
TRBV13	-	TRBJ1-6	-	TGTGCCAGCAGCTTAGTAGGCAGGGTGAGGAATTCACCCCTCCACTTT	CASSLVGRVRNSPLHF
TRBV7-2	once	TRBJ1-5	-	TGTGCCAGCAGCTCCCGGGTTGGGGCCAGCAATCAGCCCCAGCATTTT	CASSSRVGASNQPQHF